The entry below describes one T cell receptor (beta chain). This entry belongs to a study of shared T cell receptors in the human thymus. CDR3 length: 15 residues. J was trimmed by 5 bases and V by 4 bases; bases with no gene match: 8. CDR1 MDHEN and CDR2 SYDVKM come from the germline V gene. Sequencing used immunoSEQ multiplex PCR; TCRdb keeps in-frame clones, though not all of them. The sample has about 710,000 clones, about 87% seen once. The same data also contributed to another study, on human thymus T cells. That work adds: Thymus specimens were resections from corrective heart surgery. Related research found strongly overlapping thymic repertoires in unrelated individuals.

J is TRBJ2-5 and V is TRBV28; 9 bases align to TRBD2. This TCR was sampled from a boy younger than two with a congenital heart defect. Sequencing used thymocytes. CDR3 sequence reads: CASSSGAGGGETQYF. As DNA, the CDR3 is TGTGCCAGCAGTTCAGGAGCGGGAGGAGGGGAGACCCAGTACTTC.